This T cell receptor beta chain was identified during a study of cytotoxic CD8 clonotypes in ibrutinib-treated CLL. The overall study: Enrolment comprised around twelve relapsed/refractory and over 14 treatment-naive patients; 17 were IGHV unmutated. Overall study findings and caveats: Clonality went up at the time of ibrutinib response, stayed stable in sustained remission, and later dropped back toward its baseline level at progression. Timing of sampling differed between sustained-remission and progressing patients. Baseline clonality, above age-matched healthy donor levels, tracked circulating CD8+ T-cell counts.

A note on this clone: Its antigen is unidentified.

Germline assignment: CDR1 SEHNR and CDR2 FQNEAQ (reference sequence). V lost 7 bases and J lost 10, with 31 bases in between. CDR3 length: 18 amino acids. Sequencing used immunoSEQ multiplex PCR; TCRdb keeps in-frame clones, though not all of them. Of 120,000 to 150,000 clones listed, roughly 90% are singletons. This rearrangement joins TRBV7-9 to TRBJ2-2, with D perhaps TRBD2 (6 bases). This sequence was found in a human donor with chronic lymphocytic leukemia. The material sequenced was PBMCs, taken after 12 months of ibrutinib treatment. In DNA, the CDR3 is TGTGCCAGCATGCTCTCATGGGGGTTTACGGGAGATGAAGTGGAGCTGTTTTTT. This codes for CASMLSWGFTGDEVELFF.